Listed here is a single T cell receptor (beta chain). Germline is not matched at one junction end, which may reflect a read error. Germline-derived CDR1 and CDR2 are KGHSH and LQKENI. The CDR3 contains 16 residues. The record originates from a study of neoadjuvant anti-PD-1 for oral cavity cancer. Background on the study: Nivolumab at 3 mg/kg was mostly given biweekly, three to four doses, pre-surgery.

Libraries were prepared by immunoSEQ multiplex PCR; TCRdb keeps only in-frame clonotypes and omits some of them. Of about 14,000 clones listed, roughly three fifths are singletons. The sequence was obtained from a person between 35 and 79 years old with oral cavity squamous cell carcinoma. The specimen was PBMCs, collected before nivolumab (anti-PD-1) treatment. V and J are TRBV18 and TRBJ1-1; a possible D gene is TRBD1 (6 bases). The CDR3 sequence is CASSPPSAGARSKAFF. CDR3 nucleotide sequence: TGTGCCAGCTCCCCACCAAGCGCAGGGGCGCGGAGTAAAGCTTTCTTT.